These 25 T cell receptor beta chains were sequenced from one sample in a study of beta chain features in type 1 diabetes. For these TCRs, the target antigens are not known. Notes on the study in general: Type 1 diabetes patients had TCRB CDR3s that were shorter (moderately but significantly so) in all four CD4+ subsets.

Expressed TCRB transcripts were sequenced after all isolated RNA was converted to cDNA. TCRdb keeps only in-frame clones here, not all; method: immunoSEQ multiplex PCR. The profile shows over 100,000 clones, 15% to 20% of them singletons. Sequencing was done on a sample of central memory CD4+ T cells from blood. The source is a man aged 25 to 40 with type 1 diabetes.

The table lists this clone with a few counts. CDR3 amino acids: CASGGQGNQPQHF. DNA of the CDR3: TGTGCCAGCGGGGGACAGGGAAATCAGCCCCAGCATTTT. The rearrangement links TRBV19 to TRBJ1-5; 9 bases are a match to TRBD1. Looked up from germline, CDR1 is LNHDA and CDR2 is SQIVND (reference sequence). The junction had 4 bases not matched to a gene; V was cut back by 9 bases and J by 4 bases. This CDR3 is 13 amino acids long.

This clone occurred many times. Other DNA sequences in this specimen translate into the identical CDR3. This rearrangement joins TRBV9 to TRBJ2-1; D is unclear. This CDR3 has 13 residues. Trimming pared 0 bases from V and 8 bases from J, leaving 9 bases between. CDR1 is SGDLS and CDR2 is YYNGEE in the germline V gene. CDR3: CASSVEARDEQFF. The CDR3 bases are TGTGCCAGCAGCGTAGAGGCAAGGGATGAGCAGTTCTTC.

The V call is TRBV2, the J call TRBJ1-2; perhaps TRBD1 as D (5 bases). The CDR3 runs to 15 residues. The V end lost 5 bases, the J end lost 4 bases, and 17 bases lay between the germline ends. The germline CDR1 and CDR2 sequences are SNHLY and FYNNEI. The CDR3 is CASSTTVQRGYGYTF. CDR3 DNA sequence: TGTGCCAGCAGTACGACAGTTCAACGGGGCTATGGCTACACCTTC.

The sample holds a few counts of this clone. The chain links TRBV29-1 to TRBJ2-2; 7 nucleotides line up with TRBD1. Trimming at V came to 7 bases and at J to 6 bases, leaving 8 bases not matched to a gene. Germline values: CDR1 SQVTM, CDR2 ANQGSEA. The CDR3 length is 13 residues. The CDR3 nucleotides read TGCAGCGCTAGACAGGGTAAAGCCGGGGAGCTGTTTTTT. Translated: CSARQGKAGELFF.

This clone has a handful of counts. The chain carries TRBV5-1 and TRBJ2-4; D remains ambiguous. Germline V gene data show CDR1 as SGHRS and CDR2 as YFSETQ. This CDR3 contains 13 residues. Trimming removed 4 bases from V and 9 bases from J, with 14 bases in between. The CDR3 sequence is CASSLLGRSIQYF. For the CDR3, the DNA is TGCGCCAGCAGCCTACTGGGAAGGTCCATTCAGTACTTC. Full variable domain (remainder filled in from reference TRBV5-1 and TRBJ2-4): KAGVTQTPRYLIKTRGQQVTLSCSPISGHRSVSWYQQTPGQGLQFLFEYFSETQRNKGNFPGRFSGRQFSNSRSEMNVSTLELGDSALYLCASSLLGRSIQYFGAGTRLSVL.

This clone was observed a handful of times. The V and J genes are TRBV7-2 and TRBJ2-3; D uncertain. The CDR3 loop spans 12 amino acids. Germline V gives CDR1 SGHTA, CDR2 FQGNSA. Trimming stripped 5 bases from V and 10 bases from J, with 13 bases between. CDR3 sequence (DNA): TGTGCCAGCAGCCCCTCGGTGGCGCCGCAGTATTTT. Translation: CASSPSVAPQYF.

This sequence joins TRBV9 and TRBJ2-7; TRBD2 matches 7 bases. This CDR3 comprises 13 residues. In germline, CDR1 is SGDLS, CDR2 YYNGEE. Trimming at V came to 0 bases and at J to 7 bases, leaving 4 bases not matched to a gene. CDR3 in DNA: TGTGCCAGCAGCGTAGGATCGGGGGGTGAGCAGTACTTC. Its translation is CASSVGSGGEQYF.

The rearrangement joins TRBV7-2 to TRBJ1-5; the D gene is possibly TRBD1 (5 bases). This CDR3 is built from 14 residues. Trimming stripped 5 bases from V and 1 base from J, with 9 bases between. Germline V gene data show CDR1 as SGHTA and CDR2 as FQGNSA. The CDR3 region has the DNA TGTGCCAGCAGCGCGGGGCTGAGCAATCAGCCCCAGCATTTT. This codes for CASSAGLSNQPQHF.

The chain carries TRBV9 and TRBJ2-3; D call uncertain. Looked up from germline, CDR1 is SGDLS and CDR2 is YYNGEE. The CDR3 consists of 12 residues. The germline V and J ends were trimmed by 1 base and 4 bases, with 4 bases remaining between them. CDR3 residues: CASSVYADTQYF. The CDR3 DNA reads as TGTGCCAGCAGCGTATATGCAGATACGCAGTATTTT.

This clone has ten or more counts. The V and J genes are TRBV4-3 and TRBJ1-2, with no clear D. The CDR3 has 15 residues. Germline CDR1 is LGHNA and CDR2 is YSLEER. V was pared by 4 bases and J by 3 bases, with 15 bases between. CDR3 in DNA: TGCGCCAGCAGCCCCAACTTGTCCGAGGACTATGGCTACACCTTC. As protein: CASSPNLSEDYGYTF.

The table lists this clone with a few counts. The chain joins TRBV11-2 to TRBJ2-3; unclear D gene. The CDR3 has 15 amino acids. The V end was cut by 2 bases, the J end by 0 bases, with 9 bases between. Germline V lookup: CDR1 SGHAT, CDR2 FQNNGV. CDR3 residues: CASSLQQTSTDTQYF. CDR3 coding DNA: TGTGCCAGCAGCTTACAACAGACTAGCACAGATACGCAGTATTTT.

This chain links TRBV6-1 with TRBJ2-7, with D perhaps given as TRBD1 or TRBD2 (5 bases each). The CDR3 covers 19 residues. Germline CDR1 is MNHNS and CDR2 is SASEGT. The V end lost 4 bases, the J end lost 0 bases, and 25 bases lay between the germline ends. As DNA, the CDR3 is TGTGCCAGCAGTGCCCGTAAGCTCTCAGGGCCCGGGAACTCCTACGAGCAGTACTTC. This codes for CASSARKLSGPGNSYEQYF.

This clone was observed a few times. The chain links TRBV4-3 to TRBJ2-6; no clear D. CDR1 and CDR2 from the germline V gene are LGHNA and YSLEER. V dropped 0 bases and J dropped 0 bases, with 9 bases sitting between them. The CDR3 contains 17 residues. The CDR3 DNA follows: TGCGCCAGCAGCCAAGATCTCGTCACCTCTGGGGCCAACGTCCTGACTTTC. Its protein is CASSQDLVTSGANVLTF.

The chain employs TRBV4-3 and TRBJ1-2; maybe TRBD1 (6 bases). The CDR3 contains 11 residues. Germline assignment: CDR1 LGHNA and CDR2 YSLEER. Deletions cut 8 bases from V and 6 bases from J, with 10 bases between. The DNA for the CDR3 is TGCGCCAGCGGGAACAGGGATGGCTACACCTTC. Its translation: CASGNRDGYTF.

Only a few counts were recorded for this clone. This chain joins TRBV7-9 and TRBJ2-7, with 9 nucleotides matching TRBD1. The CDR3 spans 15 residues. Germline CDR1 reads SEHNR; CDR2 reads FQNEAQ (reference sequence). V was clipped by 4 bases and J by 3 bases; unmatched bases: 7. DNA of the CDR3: TGTGCCAGCAGCTCCGGACAGGGGAGTATCTACGAGCAGTACTTC. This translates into CASSSGQGSIYEQYF.

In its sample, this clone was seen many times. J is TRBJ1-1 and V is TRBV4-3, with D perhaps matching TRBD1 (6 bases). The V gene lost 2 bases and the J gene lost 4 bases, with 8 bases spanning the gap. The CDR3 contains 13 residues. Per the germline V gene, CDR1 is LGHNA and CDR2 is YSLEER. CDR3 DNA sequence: TGCGCCAGCAGCCAAAACAGGGCCACTGAAGCTTTCTTT. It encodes CASSQNRATEAFF.

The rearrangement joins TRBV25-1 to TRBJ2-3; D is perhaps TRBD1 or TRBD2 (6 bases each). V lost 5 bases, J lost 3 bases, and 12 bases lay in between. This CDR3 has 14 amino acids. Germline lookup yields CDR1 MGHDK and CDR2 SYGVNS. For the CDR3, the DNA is TGTGCCAGCAGTTTGGGGGGCAAAACAGATACGCAGTATTTT. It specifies CASSLGGKTDTQYF.

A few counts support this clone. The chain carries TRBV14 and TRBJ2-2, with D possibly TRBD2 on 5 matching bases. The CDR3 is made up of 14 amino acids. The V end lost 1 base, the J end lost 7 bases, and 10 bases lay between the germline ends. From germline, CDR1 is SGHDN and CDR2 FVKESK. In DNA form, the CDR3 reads TGTGCCAGCAGCCAAGGAGGGCATGGCGGGGAGCTGTTTTTT. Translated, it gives CASSQGGHGGELFF.

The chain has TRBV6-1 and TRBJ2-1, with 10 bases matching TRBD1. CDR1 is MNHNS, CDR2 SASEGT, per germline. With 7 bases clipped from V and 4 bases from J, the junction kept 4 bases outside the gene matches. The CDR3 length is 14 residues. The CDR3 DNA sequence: TGTGCCAGCACGCGGACAGGGGGGTACAATGAGCAGTTCTTC. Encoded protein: CASTRTGGYNEQFF.

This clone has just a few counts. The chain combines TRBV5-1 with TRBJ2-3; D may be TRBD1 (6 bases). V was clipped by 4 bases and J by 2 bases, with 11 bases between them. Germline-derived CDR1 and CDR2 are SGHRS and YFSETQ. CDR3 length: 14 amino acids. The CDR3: CASSPGQHTDTQYF. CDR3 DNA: TGCGCCAGCAGCCCCGGACAGCACACAGATACGCAGTATTTT.

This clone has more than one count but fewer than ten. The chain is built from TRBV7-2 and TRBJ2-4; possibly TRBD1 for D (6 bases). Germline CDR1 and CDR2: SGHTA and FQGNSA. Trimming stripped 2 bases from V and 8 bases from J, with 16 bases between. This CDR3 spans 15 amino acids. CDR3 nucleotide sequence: TGTGCCAGCAGCTTACAGGGGCCGGTGACTGACATTCAGTACTTC. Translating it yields CASSLQGPVTDIQYF.

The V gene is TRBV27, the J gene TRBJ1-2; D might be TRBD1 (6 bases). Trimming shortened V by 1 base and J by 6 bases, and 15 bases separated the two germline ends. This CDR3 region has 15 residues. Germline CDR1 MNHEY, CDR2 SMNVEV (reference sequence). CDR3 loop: CASSLYGGGPHGYTF. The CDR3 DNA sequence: TGTGCCAGCAGTTTATATGGGGGCGGGCCGCATGGCTACACCTTC.

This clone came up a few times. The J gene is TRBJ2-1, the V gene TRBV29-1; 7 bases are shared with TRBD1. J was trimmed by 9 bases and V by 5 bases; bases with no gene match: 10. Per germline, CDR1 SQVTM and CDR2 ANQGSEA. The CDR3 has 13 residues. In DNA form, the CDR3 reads TGCAGCGTTCAAAGGGGGCAGGGGGTTGAGCAGTTCTTC. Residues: CSVQRGQGVEQFF.

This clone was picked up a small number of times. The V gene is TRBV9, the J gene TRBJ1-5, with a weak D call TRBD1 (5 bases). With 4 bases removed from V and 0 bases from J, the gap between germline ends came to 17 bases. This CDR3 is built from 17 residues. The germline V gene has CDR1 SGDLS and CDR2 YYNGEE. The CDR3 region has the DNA TGTGCCAGCAGCCCGCCCCATGGGGGTATTAGCAATCAGCCCCAGCATTTT. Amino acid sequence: CASSPPHGGISNQPQHF.

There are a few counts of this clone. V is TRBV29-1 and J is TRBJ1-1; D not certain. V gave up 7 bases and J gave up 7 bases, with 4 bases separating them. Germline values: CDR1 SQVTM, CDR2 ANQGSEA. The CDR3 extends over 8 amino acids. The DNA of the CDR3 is TGCAGCGACGGTGAAGCTTTCTTT. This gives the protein CSDGEAFF. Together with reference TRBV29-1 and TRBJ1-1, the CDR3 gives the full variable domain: SAVISQKPSRDICQRGTSLTIQCQVDSQVTMMFWYRQQPGQSLTLIATANQGSEATYESGFVIDKFPISRPNLTFSTLTVSNMSPEDSSIYLCSDGEAFFGQGTRLTVV.